The entry below gives a single T cell receptor (beta chain) sequence along with its context. Original data processing: Cell counts per sample came from amplifying reference gene primers. Libraries were prepared by immunoSEQ multiplex PCR; TCRdb keeps only in-frame clonotypes and omits some of them. V and J calls and clone size are those listed in that table; D and trimming were worked out from the DNA. The data hold some 100,000 clones, with 75% to 85% observed a single time. This record comes from a study of blood T cell repertoires in COVID-19. Study context: Acute and convalescent COVID-19 samples came from the United States, Italy and Spain. PBMCs, B-cell-depleted T cells, or T cells provided the cDNA or gDNA that made up the material.

V shed 0 bases and J shed 1 base, with 7 bases lying between them. CDR1 and CDR2 (germline): SGHKS, YYEKEE (reference sequence). The CDR3 has 14 amino acids. Sample: peripheral blood. This chain joins TRBV5-5 and TRBJ1-1; D gene ambiguous. The source is a human donor in a cohort sampled during active COVID-19. CDR3 protein: CASSLVLSNTEAFF. The CDR3 DNA is TGTGCCAGCAGCTTGGTACTATCGAACACTGAAGCTTTCTTT.